The T cell receptor beta chain described here comes from a study of shared clonotypes between healthy human individuals. For the study at large: Donor composition was two women and three men, aged 18 to 49.

Naive CD8 cells, CD45RO-negative and positively selected for CCR7, excluded terminally differentiated effector memory CD45RA+ cells. The authors split each subset's genomic DNA evenly across several immunoSEQ plates. The repertoire was sequenced with immunoSEQ multiplex PCR; TCRdb's copy has only in-frame clones and lacks some. The sample yields roughly 2,000,000 clones, about 93% seen once. Study results and caveats: A few donors held about 4.6% of naive CD4 clonotypes in common.

Notes on this clone: Its antigen is still unknown.

Germline V gene lookup returns CDR1 PRHDT and CDR2 FYEKMQ (reference sequence). CDR3 length equals 16 residues. V was cut by 5 bases and J by 4 bases, with 20 bases left in between. The rearrangement uses TRBV13 and TRBJ2-5; tentative D call: TRBD2 (7 bases). The sequence was obtained from a man younger than 35 in good health. Some clones in this sample may be carry-over from other donors' samples. Sequenced input: naive CD8+ T cells from PBMCs. The CDR3 loop reads CASSPLGTGGAETQYF. Here the CDR3 DNA reads TGTGCCAGCAGCCCCCTCGGGACTGGGGGGGCAGAGACCCAGTACTTC.